This T cell receptor (beta chain) emerged from a study of shared clonotypes between healthy human individuals. The study's findings and limits: Sampling included only blood; tissue repertoires likely differ. It was the non-shared clonotypes that had lower generation probabilities than clonotypes shared by all four donors.

Naive CD8 cells lacked CD45RO, underwent positive selection for CCR7 and left out terminally differentiated effector memory CD45RA+ cells. A single count supports this clone. Its antigen is unknown. The CDR3 runs 12 residues. V was clipped by 6 bases and J by 8 bases, with 11 bases between them. Germline loops: CDR1 MDHEN, CDR2 SYDVKM. The protocol was immunoSEQ multiplex PCR, while the TCRdb copy is restricted to in-frame clones and leaves out a portion. The data contain about 580,000 clones, 98% of them seen just once; the ten biggest clones take up 0.3%. Material for sequencing was naive CD8+ T cells sorted from blood. The gene calls are TRBV28 and TRBJ2-1, with D perhaps assigned TRBD1 or TRBD2 (6 bases each). This receptor was obtained from a man between 25 and 39 years old in good health. As DNA, the CDR3 is TGTGCCAGCAGCCCGGAGGGGGATGAGCAGTTCTTC. Translated: CASSPEGDEQFF.